This is a list of T cell receptor beta chains from one sample in a study of T-cell reconstitution after alpha-beta-depleted transplantation in children. TCRdb ran MiXCR on the PCR reads and lists one entry per CDR3 protein. The table includes around 370,000 distinct CDR3 sequences, 15% to 20% detected once. Material: PBMCs, mostly from graft donor cells, obtained 360 days after TCRalphabeta/CD19-depleted stem cell transplant. These TCRs come from a male patient between 2 and 9 years old who had a stem cell transplant for acute lymphoblastic leukemia, so the T cells may come from the graft donor. The conserved cysteine and the conserved F or W are not part of the CDR3 here.

V gene: TRBV10-3
J gene: TRBJ1-1
CDR3 protein: AISDSGFGNTEAF

V gene: TRBV20-1
J gene: TRBJ2-2
CDR3 protein: SARPGHTGELF

V gene: TRBV29-1
J gene: TRBJ2-1
CDR3 protein: SVDVAGKEGEQF

V gene: TRBV20-1
J gene: TRBJ2-5
CDR3 protein: SATPGRSGWGETQY

V gene: TRBV7-9
J gene: TRBJ1-1
CDR3 protein: ASSTGQGYTEAF

V gene: TRBV18
J gene: TRBJ2-7
CDR3 protein: ASSNRTGGIQTVGREQY

V gene: TRBV7-9
J gene: TRBJ2-4
CDR3 protein: ASSSLAAPVYIQY

V gene: TRBV9
J gene: TRBJ2-7
CDR3 protein: ASSVGGLNEQY

V gene: TRBV12-3/TRBV12-4
J gene: TRBJ2-7
CDR3 protein: ASSFRGLYEQY

V gene: TRBV12-5
J gene: TRBJ2-4
CDR3 protein: ASGPHPLRPSRSKNIQY

V gene: TRBV28
J gene: TRBJ2-7
CDR3 protein: ASSPEGPSYEQY

V gene: TRBV5-1
J gene: TRBJ2-1
CDR3 protein: ASSLVYQGASGGPYNEQF

V gene: TRBV29-1
J gene: TRBJ2-7
CDR3 protein: SVTGGRAYEQY

V gene: TRBV27
J gene: TRBJ2-5
CDR3 protein: ASSSPNRGRGETQY

V gene: TRBV9
J gene: TRBJ2-1
CDR3 protein: ASSVGVGLAGFNEQF